These T cell receptor beta chains were read from a single sample in a study of CD8 T cells in Susac syndrome. TCRdb re-called the immunoSEQ multiplex PCR reads through MiXCR, storing one row per CDR3 protein. The sample yields over 95,000 distinct CDR3 sequences, around 92% seen once. The material sequenced was CD8+ T cells from PBMCs. The receptors stem from a human donor in good health. CDR3s include the opening cysteine and the closing phenylalanine or tryptophan. Each record gives: CDR3 length, V gene, D gene, clone size, J gene, CDR3 DNA, CDR3 protein. D genes are given only for firm matches. The size of a clone is reported for some rows only, either as once, few or many, or as a class for expanded clones.

>14|TRBV20-1|TRBD1|NA|TRBJ1-6
TGCAGTGCGATGGACAGGGGGCACAATTCACCCCTCCACTTT
CSAMDRGHNSPLHF
>14|TRBV3-1|TRBD1|NA|TRBJ1-2
TGTGCCAGCAGCAAGGGACCTGGGACAGGCCCTGCCACCTTC
CASSKGPGTGPATF
>19|TRBV30|TRBD2|NA|TRBJ2-3
TGTGCCTGGGACCCGGGACTAGGAAAAACCCGGGCTAGCACAGATACGCAGTATTTT
CAWDPGLGKTRASTDTQYF
>15|TRBV5-4|TRBD1|NA|TRBJ2-7
TGTGCCAGCAGCTCCGGACAGGGGGCGCGTAGCGAGCAGTACTTC
CASSSGQGARSEQYF
>11|TRBV29-1|NA|NA|TRBJ2-1
TGCAGCATCGTGCCACATCAACTGGCGTTCTTC
CSIVPHQLAFF
>14|TRBV29-1|TRBD1|NA|TRBJ1-1
TGCAGCGTCGGTCGGGACAGCACGAACACTGAAGCTTTCTTT
CSVGRDSTNTEAFF
>15|TRBV3-1|NA|NA|TRBJ2-3
TGTGCCAGCAGCCAAGCGGGGAGTGGGGCTGATACGCAGTATTTT
CASSQAGSGADTQYF
>16|TRBV2|NA|NA|TRBJ1-5
TGTGCCAGCAGTGCAACCGGGACGGCAAACAATCAGCCCCAGCATTTT
CASSATGTANNQPQHF
>14|TRBV10-2|TRBD2|NA|TRBJ2-3
TGCGCCAGCACCTCTAGCGGGAGCACAGATACGCAGTATTTT
CASTSSGSTDTQYF
>15|TRBV19|NA|once|TRBJ2-1
TGTGCCAGTACGGTCGTCGGGGCTCGGTCCAATGAGCAGTTCTTC
CASTVVGARSNEQFF